This entry concerns a single TCR beta chain. Its target is unknown. Germline CDR1 and CDR2: SGHRS and YFSETQ. V lost 4 bases and J lost 5, with 15 bases in between. The CDR3 loop spans 14 amino acids. Repertoires were generated with immunoSEQ multiplex PCR, while TCRdb's copy carries only in-frame clones and drops some. Of under 150,000 clones listed, more than 75% are singletons. This sample is part of a study of cytotoxic CD8 clonotypes in ibrutinib-treated CLL. General study results and limits: Sampling times, which were not matched between the groups, differed between sustained-remission patients and progressing patients.

The sequenced sample was PBMCs, obtained after 36 months of ibrutinib treatment. The TCR originated in a human donor with chronic lymphocytic leukemia. The chain joins TRBV5-1 to TRBJ1-1, with D tentatively TRBD1 (5 bases). The CDR3 DNA reads TGCGCCAGCAGCCCCTGGGGCAGCGGAACTGAAGCTTTCTTT. Protein sequence: CASSPWGSGTEAFF.